This T cell receptor (beta chain) was identified during a study of patients and donors after allogeneic stem cell transplantation. TCRdb called the RT-PCR reads again in MiXCR, with one record for every CDR3 protein. This table has over 200,000 distinct CDR3 sequences, around 40% appearing once. The CDR3 totals 12 residues. The trim removed 8 bases at V and 4 bases at J, leaving 4 bases unmatched. Germline assignment: CDR1 SEHNR and CDR2 FQNEAQ (reference sequence). This receptor was taken from a human donor who was either an allogeneic HSCT recipient or a stem cell or donor lymphocyte infusion donor (not recorded which). It is not recorded whose cells these are; they may come from a transplant donor. The specimen sequenced was blood, either unsorted or a sorted T cell fraction (not recorded which). The rearrangement uses TRBV7-9 and TRBJ1-1; 7 positions agree with TRBD1. The CDR3 DNA follows: TGTGCCAGCTCAGACAGGGCCACTGAAGCTTTCTTT. Translated: CASSDRATEAFF.